This is a list of T cell receptor beta chains from one sample in a study of blood T cell repertoires in COVID-19. The method was immunoSEQ multiplex PCR; TCRdb's version includes in-frame clones alone and lacks a portion of them. The sample has 170,000 or so clones, approximately 86% seen once. The sample comprised peripheral blood. These receptor sequences come from a middle-aged man with active or convalescent COVID-19. Each CDR3 is given with its conserved first and last residue. The D gene is left open where the match is weak. Size values are once, few and many counts, or a class for expanded clones, and some rows have none.

J gene	V gene	clone size	D gene	CDR3 protein	CDR3 DNA
TRBJ1-2	TRBV4-1	NA	NA	CASSQDFVQGHKYGYTF	TGCGCCAGCAGCCAAGATTTCGTCCAGGGGCACAAGTATGGCTACACCTTC
TRBJ2-7	TRBV4-1	NA	NA	CASSQARGIEQYF	TGCGCCAGCAGCCAAGCTCGGGGGATCGAGCAGTACTTC
TRBJ1-3	TRBV6-5	NA	TRBD1	CASSRDRAAGNTIYF	TGTGCCAGCAGCAGAGACAGGGCGGCTGGAAACACCATATATTTT
TRBJ2-5	TRBV7-2	NA	TRBD1	CASSLQGQQETQYF	TGTGCCAGCAGCCTTCAGGGACAGCAAGAGACCCAGTACTTC
TRBJ2-3	TRBV12-3/TRBV12-4	NA	NA	CASSLNGDTQYF	TGTGCCAGCAGTTTAAACGGGGATACGCAGTATTTT
TRBJ1-1	TRBV4-2	NA	NA	CASSQGEVTEAFF	TGTGCCAGCAGCCAGGGGGAGGTAACTGAAGCTTTCTTT
TRBJ1-1	TRBV6-5	NA	NA	CASRYGRVDVTEAFF	TGTGCCAGTAGGTACGGCAGGGTGGATGTCACTGAAGCTTTCTTT
TRBJ2-5	TRBV30	few	TRBD1	CAWSGDSYQETQYF	TGTGCCTGGAGTGGGGACAGCTACCAAGAGACCCAGTACTTC
TRBJ2-2	TRBV27	NA	TRBD2	CASSLRGGTSGRDTGELFF	TGTGCCAGCAGTTTAAGGGGCGGGACTAGCGGGAGGGACACCGGGGAGCTGTTTTTT
TRBJ2-7	TRBV7-2	NA	TRBD1	CASSPGTGRLEQYF	TGTGCCAGCAGCCCAGGGACAGGGAGGCTCGAGCAGTACTTC
TRBJ2-7	TRBV7-2	NA	TRBD1	CASSQRGQNYEQYF	TGTGCCAGCAGCCAAAGGGGACAGAACTACGAGCAGTACTTC
TRBJ2-1	TRBV7-7	NA	NA	CASSLALYSYNEQFF	TGTGCTAGCAGCTTAGCGCTCTACTCCTACAATGAGCAGTTCTTC
TRBJ2-1	TRBV18	NA	NA	CASNRDNSYNEQFF	TGTGCCAGTAACCGGGACAACTCCTACAATGAGCAGTTCTTC
TRBJ1-4	TRBV5-3	NA	TRBD1	CARSDRDKYEKLFF	TGTGCCAGAAGTGACAGGGATAAGTATGAAAAACTGTTTTTT
TRBJ2-3	TRBV9	NA	NA	CASSKDGTFTDTQYF	TGTGCCAGCAGTAAGGACGGGACTTTCACAGATACGCAGTATTTT
TRBJ2-1	TRBV15	NA	TRBD2	CATSSLSGRSYNEQFF	TGTGCCACCAGCAGCCTTAGCGGGAGGTCCTACAATGAGCAGTTCTTC
TRBJ1-5	TRBV6-1	NA	NA	CASSERNNQPQHF	TGTGCCAGCAGTGAGAGGAATAATCAGCCCCAGCATTTT
TRBJ2-2	TRBV7-9	few	NA	CASSQRGKEARRELFF	TGTGCCAGCAGCCAACGGGGGAAGGAGGCGCGGAGGGAGCTGTTTTTT
TRBJ2-7	TRBV19	NA	TRBD2	CASRVAGQAYEQYF	TGTGCCAGTAGGGTAGCGGGCCAAGCCTACGAGCAGTACTTC
TRBJ2-5	TRBV4-3	NA	NA	CASSQGVRQETQYF	TGCGCCAGCAGCCAAGGTGTGCGGCAAGAGACCCAGTACTTC
TRBJ1-2	TRBV7-8	NA	NA	CASSLARAAYGYTF	TGTGCCAGCAGCTTAGCGCGGGCAGCCTATGGCTACACCTTC
TRBJ2-3	TRBV27	NA	TRBD2	CASSLSAGGRTDTQYF	TGTGCCAGCAGTTTATCTGCGGGGGGCCGCACAGATACGCAGTATTTT
TRBJ2-5	TRBV7-8	NA	TRBD1	CASSLAGTGGLETQYF	TGTGCCAGCAGCTTAGCCGGGACAGGGGGCCTGGAGACCCAGTACTTC
TRBJ1-2	TRBV2	NA	NA	CASSAGFKGYGYTF	TGTGCCAGCAGCGCAGGGTTTAAGGGCTATGGCTACACCTTC
TRBJ2-7	TRBV5-8	NA	TRBD1	CASSLGWTGSLSEQYF	TGTGCCAGCAGCTTGGGTTGGACAGGGTCTCTCTCCGAGCAGTACTTC
TRBJ2-5	TRBV7-8	NA	TRBD2	CASSLGLAGETQYF	TGTGCCAGCAGCTTAGGACTAGCCGGAGAGACCCAGTACTTC
TRBJ2-1	TRBV7-9	few	TRBD2	CASSTSGGYNEQFF	TGTGCCAGCAGCACTAGCGGGGGCTACAATGAGCAGTTCTTC
TRBJ2-3	TRBV24-1	NA	TRBD1	CATSDLRDSSYGGTQYF	TGTGCCACCAGTGATTTGAGGGACAGTTCTTACGGCGGTACGCAGTATTTT
TRBJ2-5	TRBV14	once	NA	CASSLRYQETQYF	TGTGCCAGCAGCCTCAGGTACCAAGAGACCCAGTACTTC
TRBJ2-7	TRBV6-5	NA	TRBD1	CASSYGTGGQYF	TGTGCCAGCAGTTACGGGACAGGCGGGCAGTACTTC
TRBJ1-2	TRBV5-1	NA	NA	CASSLGQPYGYTF	TGCGCCAGCAGCCTTGGACAGCCCTATGGCTACACCTTC
TRBJ2-1	TRBV24-1	NA	NA	CATMGSGGRNEQFF	TGTGCCACCATGGGGTCAGGGGGGCGGAATGAGCAGTTCTTC
TRBJ2-1	TRBV5-6	NA	NA	CASSLVGVNYNEQFF	TGTGCCAGCAGCTTGGTTGGAGTCAACTACAATGAGCAGTTCTTC
TRBJ2-1	TRBV10-2	NA	NA	CASSGEGGAYNEQFF	TGCGCCAGCAGTGGAGAGGGCGGTGCCTACAATGAGCAGTTCTTC
TRBJ2-1	TRBV12-5	NA	NA	CASGLGGRGSYNEQFF	TGTGCTAGTGGTTTGGGGGGAAGGGGCTCCTACAATGAGCAGTTCTTC
TRBJ1-5	TRBV2	NA	TRBD1	CASKEGTGHNQPQHF	TGTGCCAGCAAAGAGGGGACAGGGCACAATCAGCCCCAGCATTTT
TRBJ2-5	TRBV11-2	NA	TRBD1	CASSLGRGETQYF	TGTGCCAGCAGCTTAGGCAGGGGGGAGACCCAGTACTTC
TRBJ1-1	TRBV5-1	NA	NA	CASTTPTPGPKRTEAFF	TGCGCCAGCACCACCCCTACTCCTGGGCCGAAACGCACTGAAGCTTTCTTT
TRBJ2-3	TRBV6-2/TRBV6-3	NA	TRBD1	CASSGGTGLTDTQYF	TGTGCCAGCAGTGGCGGGACAGGGCTCACAGATACGCAGTATTTT
TRBJ2-7	TRBV6-5	NA	TRBD1	CASSYHLTGGTGEQYF	TGTGCCAGCAGTTACCACTTGACAGGGGGAACGGGAGAGCAGTACTTC
TRBJ1-2	TRBV12-3/TRBV12-4	NA	TRBD1	CASRDREQYGYTF	TGTGCCAGCAGGGACAGGGAACAGTACGGCTACACCTTC
TRBJ1-2	TRBV5-1	NA	NA	CASSLAGGRDYGYTF	TGCGCCAGCAGCTTGGCCGGGGGAAGAGACTATGGCTACACCTTC
TRBJ2-3	TRBV25-1	NA	TRBD2	CASSDNSGRAPTDTQYF	TGTGCCAGCAGTGACAACAGCGGGAGGGCCCCCACAGATACGCAGTATTTT
TRBJ1-4	TRBV5-4	few	TRBD1	CASSLQGQGPEKLFF	TGTGCCAGCAGCTTGCAAGGACAGGGACCTGAAAAACTGTTTTTT
TRBJ2-5	TRBV2	NA	TRBD2	CASSGGTSAETQYF	TGTGCCAGCAGTGGGGGGACTAGCGCCGAGACCCAGTACTTC
TRBJ1-1	TRBV5-1	NA	NA	CASSLDGVTEAFF	TGCGCCAGCAGCTTGGATGGAGTCACTGAAGCTTTCTTT
TRBJ1-6	TRBV7-9	NA	NA	CASSLGGRGGNSPLHF	TGTGCCAGCAGCTTAGGAGGCAGGGGTGGCAATTCACCCCTCCACTTT
TRBJ1-6	TRBV3-1/TRBV3-2	once	NA	CASSQRGSNSPLHF	TGTGCCAGCAGCCAACGAGGGTCTAATTCACCCCTCCACTTT
TRBJ2-7	TRBV7-9	NA	TRBD2	CASSPRGGNYEQYF	TGTGCCAGCAGCCCCCGGGGGGGGAATTACGAGCAGTACTTC
TRBJ2-5	TRBV10-3	NA	TRBD2	CAIRGTSGQETQYF	TGTGCCATCAGGGGGACTAGCGGACAAGAGACCCAGTACTTC
TRBJ1-5	TRBV19	NA	NA	CASSIVSAGSYNQPQHF	TGTGCCAGTAGTATAGTTTCGGCAGGGTCTTACAATCAGCCCCAGCATTTT
TRBJ2-5	TRBV27	NA	TRBD1	CASSSPGTGSGETQYF	TGTGCCAGCAGTTCTCCCGGGACAGGGTCTGGGGAGACCCAGTACTTC
TRBJ2-6	TRBV7-9	NA	NA	CASSLLLGGLLDGANVLTF	TGTGCCAGCAGCTTATTATTAGGGGGTCTCCTGGATGGGGCCAACGTCCTGACTTTC
TRBJ1-4	TRBV11-3	NA	NA	CASSRDAGGGEKLFF	TGTGCCAGCAGCCGTGATGCGGGCGGTGGAGAAAAACTGTTTTTT
TRBJ2-1	TRBV4-2	NA	NA	CASSQDIGRGYNEQFF	TGTGCCAGCAGCCAAGATATTGGGCGGGGCTACAATGAGCAGTTCTTC
TRBJ1-1	TRBV10-1	NA	TRBD1	CASRKGAHTEAFF	TGCGCCAGCAGGAAGGGGGCTCACACTGAAGCTTTCTTT
TRBJ1-5	TRBV6-5	NA	TRBD1	CASTRTGGPGQPQHF	TGTGCCAGCACTCGTACAGGGGGCCCCGGTCAGCCCCAGCATTTT
TRBJ1-1	TRBV5-6	NA	NA	CASTSGGVYTEAFF	TGTGCCAGCACCTCCGGAGGGGTCTACACTGAAGCTTTCTTT
TRBJ1-1	TRBV27	NA	NA	CASRRATGKNTEAFF	TGTGCCAGCAGGCGAGCCACAGGAAAGAACACTGAAGCTTTCTTT